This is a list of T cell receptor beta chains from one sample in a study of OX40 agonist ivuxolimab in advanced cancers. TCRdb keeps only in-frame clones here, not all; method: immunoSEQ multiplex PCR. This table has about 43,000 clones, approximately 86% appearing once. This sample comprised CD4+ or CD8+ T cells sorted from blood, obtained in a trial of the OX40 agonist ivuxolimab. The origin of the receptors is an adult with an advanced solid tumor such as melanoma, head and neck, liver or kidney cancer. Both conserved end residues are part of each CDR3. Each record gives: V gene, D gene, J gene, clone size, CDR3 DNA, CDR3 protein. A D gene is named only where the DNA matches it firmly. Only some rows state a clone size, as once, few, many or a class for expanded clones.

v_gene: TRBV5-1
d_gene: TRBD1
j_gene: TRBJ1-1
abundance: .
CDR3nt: TGCGCCAGCAGCCAACGACAGGGGTCGAACACTGAAGCTTTCTTT
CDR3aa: CASSQRQGSNTEAFF

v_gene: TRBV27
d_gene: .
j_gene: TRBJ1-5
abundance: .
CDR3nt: TGTGCCAGCAGGAGGGGAGGGGCGAGTAGCAATCAGCCCCAGCATTTT
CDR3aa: CASRRGGASSNQPQHF

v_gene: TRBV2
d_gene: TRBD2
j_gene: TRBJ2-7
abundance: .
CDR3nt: TGTGCCAGCAGTGAACTGCCGGGACTAGATTTCTACGAGCAGTACTTC
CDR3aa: CASSELPGLDFYEQYF

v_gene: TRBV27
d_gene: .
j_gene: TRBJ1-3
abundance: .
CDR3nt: TGTGCCACCCGAGCTGGAAACACCATATATTTT
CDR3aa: CATRAGNTIYF

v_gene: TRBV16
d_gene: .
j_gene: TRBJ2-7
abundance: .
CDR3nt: TGTGCCAGCAGCCAATCTGTGCAGGGTAACGAGCAGTACTTC
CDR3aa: CASSQSVQGNEQYF

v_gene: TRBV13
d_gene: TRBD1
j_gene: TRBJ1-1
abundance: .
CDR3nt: TGTGCCAGCAGCTTTACAGGGGAAGGGCGCACTGAAGCTTTCTTT
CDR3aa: CASSFTGEGRTEAFF

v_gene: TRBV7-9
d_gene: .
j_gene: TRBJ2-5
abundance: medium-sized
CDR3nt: TGTGCCAGCAGCTCGACAGCGTACCAAGAGACCCAGTACTTC
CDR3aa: CASSSTAYQETQYF

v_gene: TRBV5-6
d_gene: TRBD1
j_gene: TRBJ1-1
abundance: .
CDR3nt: TGTGCCAGCAGACCGGGACAGGGGAGGTACACTGAAGCTTTCTTT
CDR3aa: CASRPGQGRYTEAFF

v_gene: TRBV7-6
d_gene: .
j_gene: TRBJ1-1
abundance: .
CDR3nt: TGTGCCAGCAGCTTAAAGACAGGCCCAAGGAACACTGAAGCTTTCTTT
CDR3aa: CASSLKTGPRNTEAFF

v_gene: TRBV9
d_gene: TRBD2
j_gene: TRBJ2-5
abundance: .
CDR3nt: TGTGCCAGCAGCACCCCTCGTGACCTAGCGGACCTTCAAGAGACCCAGTACTTC
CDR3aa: CASSTPRDLADLQETQYF

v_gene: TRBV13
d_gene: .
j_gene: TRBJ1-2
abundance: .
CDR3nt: TGTGCCAGCAGCTTAGGGACAGGCCTTTATGATGGCTACACCTTC
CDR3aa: CASSLGTGLYDGYTF

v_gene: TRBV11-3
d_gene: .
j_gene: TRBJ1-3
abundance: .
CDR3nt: TGTGCCCCCCGTGAAGGGGGAAGGGGAAACACCATATATTTT
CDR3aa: CAPREGGRGNTIYF

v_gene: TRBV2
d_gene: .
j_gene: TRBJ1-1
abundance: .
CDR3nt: TGTGCCAGCCGGCCAGGCCAGGCCCGTGAAGCTTTCTTT
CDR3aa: CASRPGQAREAFF

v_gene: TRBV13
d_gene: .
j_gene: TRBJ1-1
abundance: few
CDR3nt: TGTGCCAGCAGAGATAACGGAGAAGCTTTCTTT
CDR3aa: CASRDNGEAFF

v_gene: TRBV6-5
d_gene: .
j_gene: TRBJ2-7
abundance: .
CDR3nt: TGTGCCAGCAGTTACTCCAGGCACCTGTACTTC
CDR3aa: CASSYSRHLYF

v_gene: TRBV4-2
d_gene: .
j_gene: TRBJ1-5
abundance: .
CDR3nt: TGTGCCAGCAGCCAAGAGGGCGGTAGCAATCAGCCCCAGCATTTT
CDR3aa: CASSQEGGSNQPQHF

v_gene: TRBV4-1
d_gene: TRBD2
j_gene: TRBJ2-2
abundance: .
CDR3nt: TGCGCCAGCAGCCAAGTGTTAGCGGGAGGCGCCGGGGAGCTGTTTTTT
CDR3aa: CASSQVLAGGAGELFF

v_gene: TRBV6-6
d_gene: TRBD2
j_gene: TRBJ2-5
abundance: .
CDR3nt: TGTGCCAGCAGGACGACTAGCGGGAGGGGAGAGACCCAGTACTTC
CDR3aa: CASRTTSGRGETQYF

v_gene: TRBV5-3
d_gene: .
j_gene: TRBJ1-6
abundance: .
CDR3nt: TGTGCCAGAAGCTTGGACCCTGGTGGCAGGGAAATGAGCTCCTATAATTCACCCCTCCACTTT
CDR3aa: CARSLDPGGREMSSYNSPLHF

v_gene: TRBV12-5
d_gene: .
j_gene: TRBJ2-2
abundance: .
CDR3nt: TGTGCTAGTGGTAAAGACGGGGACACCGGGGAGCTGTTTTTT
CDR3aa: CASGKDGDTGELFF

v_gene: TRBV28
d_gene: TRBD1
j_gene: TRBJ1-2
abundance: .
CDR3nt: TGTGCCAGCAGTTTAAGAGTCTCGGGCAGGGGGCTTAACACCTTC
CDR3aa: CASSLRVSGRGLNTF

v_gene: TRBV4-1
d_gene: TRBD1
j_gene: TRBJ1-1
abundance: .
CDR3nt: TGCGCCAGCAGCCAAGAGAGCAGGGGGCGAGACACTGAAGCTTTCTTT
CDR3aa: CASSQESRGRDTEAFF

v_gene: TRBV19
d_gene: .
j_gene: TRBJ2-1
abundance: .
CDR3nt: TGTGCCAGTAGTGGGGTCCGGGAGCGATACAATGAGCAGTTCTTC
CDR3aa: CASSGVRERYNEQFF

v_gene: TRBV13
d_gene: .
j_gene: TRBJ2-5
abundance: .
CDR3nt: TGTGCCAGCAGCTCCAGCCAGGGGCGCCAAGAGACCCAGTACTTC
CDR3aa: CASSSSQGRQETQYF

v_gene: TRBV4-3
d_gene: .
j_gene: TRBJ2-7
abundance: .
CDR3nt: TGCGCCAGCAGCCAGGATCTGCGAGGAGGGAACTACGAGCAGTACTTC
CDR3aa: CASSQDLRGGNYEQYF

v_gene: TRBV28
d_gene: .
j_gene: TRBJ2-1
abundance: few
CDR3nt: TGTGCCAGCAGTAGGACTGTTGGCGTCTCCTACAATGAGCAGTTCTTC
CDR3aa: CASSRTVGVSYNEQFF

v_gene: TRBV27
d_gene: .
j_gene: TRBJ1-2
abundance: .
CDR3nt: TGTGCCAGCAGTTTTGGGCAGGGCCTCTATGGCTACACCTTC
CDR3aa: CASSFGQGLYGYTF